These 19 T cell receptor beta chains were sequenced from one sample in a study of OX40 agonist ivuxolimab in advanced cancers. TCRdb keeps only in-frame clones here, not all; method: immunoSEQ multiplex PCR. Here the sample spans around 85,000 clones, about 90% being singletons. The sequenced sample was CD4+ or CD8+ T cells sorted from blood, obtained in a trial of the OX40 agonist ivuxolimab. The receptors derive from an adult with an advanced solid tumor such as melanoma, head and neck, liver or kidney cancer.

This chain uses TRBV10-3 with TRBJ1-5; unclear D gene. V lost 3 bases and J lost 3, with 6 bases in between. This CDR3 region has 13 residues. Germline values: CDR1 ENHRY, CDR2 SYGVKD. In nucleotides, the CDR3 is TGTGCCATCAGTGATGAACCCAATCAGCCCCAGCATTTT. Translated: CAISDEPNQPQHF.

This clone was seen a single time. The chain links TRBV11-3 to TRBJ2-1, with D perhaps TRBD2 (7 bases). The CDR3 has 19 residues. Germline values: CDR1 SGHNT, CDR2 YENEEA. The ends were cut back, 6 bases at V and 2 bases at J, with 26 bases in the middle. CDR3 nucleotides: TGTGCCAGCAGTAAAATGGGGACATTTCTAGCGGACACCTACAATGAGCAGTTCTTC. Translated: CASSKMGTFLADTYNEQFF.

The chain joins TRBV27 to TRBJ2-3, with 8 bases fitting TRBD1. From germline, CDR1 is MNHEY and CDR2 SMNVEV (reference sequence). Trimming removed 6 bases from V and 6 bases from J; junction bases left unmatched: 8. The CDR3 sequence is 14 residues long. The CDR3 loop reads CASSPRGPLDTQYF. The CDR3 bases are TGTGCCAGCAGCCCCAGGGGGCCTTTGGATACGCAGTATTTT.

The J gene is TRBJ1-4, the V gene TRBV6-6; D is uncertain. The CDR3 consists of 13 residues. V dropped 8 bases and J dropped 0 bases, with 7 bases sitting between them. Germline assignment: CDR1 MNHNY and CDR2 SVGAGI (reference sequence). CDR3 DNA sequence: TGTGCCAGCTGTACACCAACTAATGAAAAACTGTTTTTT. This gives the protein CASCTPTNEKLFF.

This chain joins TRBV30 and TRBJ2-3, with 7 bases that match TRBD2. V trimming: 2 bases; J trimming: 0 bases; junction bases outside the gene matches: 5. CDR1 is GTSNPN and CDR2 is SVGIG in the germline V gene (reference sequence). CDR3 length equals 15 residues. The CDR3 sequence: CAWSRSSGSTDTQYF. CDR3 nucleotide sequence: TGTGCCTGGAGTAGATCTAGCGGCAGCACAGATACGCAGTATTTT.

V is TRBV18 and J is TRBJ1-6; 7 bases agree with TRBD1. Trimming at V came to 3 bases and at J to 9 bases, leaving 11 bases not matched to a gene. The CDR3 length is 16 residues. Per the germline V gene, CDR1 is KGHSH and CDR2 is LQKENI. Written as DNA, the CDR3 is TGTGCCAGCTCACCTTCAGGACAGGCATGGAGTTCACCCCTCCACTTT. This encodes CASSPSGQAWSSPLHF. The full variable domain, with the rest looked up from reference TRBV18 and TRBJ1-6, is NAGVMQNPRHLVRRRGQEARLRCSPMKGHSHVYWYRQLPEEGLKFMVYLQKENIIDESGMPKERFSAEFPKEGPSILRIQQVVRGDSAAYFCASSPSGQAWSSPLHFGNGTRLTVT.

The sample holds one count of this clone. The chain carries TRBV18 and TRBJ2-3; 9 bases fit TRBD1. This CDR3 is built from 14 residues. Losses at the gene ends were 6 bases for V and 4 bases for J; bases not matched to a gene: 5. Germline CDR1 is KGHSH and CDR2 is LQKENI. CDR3 nucleotide sequence: TGTGCCAGCTCGCGGGGACAGGGTTCAGATACGCAGTATTTT. Its protein is CASSRGQGSDTQYF.

The chain employs TRBV18 and TRBJ2-1; TRBD2 aligns across 11 bases. The CDR3 totals 16 residues. Germline V gene sequence: CDR1 KGHSH, CDR2 LQKENI. V shed 4 bases, J shed 0 bases, and the junction held 2 bases outside the gene matches. Here the CDR3 reads CASSQLAGGSYNEQFF. CDR3 coding DNA: TGTGCCAGCTCACAGCTAGCGGGGGGCTCCTACAATGAGCAGTTCTTC.

The genes are TRBV5-4 and TRBJ2-1; 7 bases match TRBD2. The CDR3 is made up of 17 amino acids. The ends lost 4 bases at V and 6 bases at J; junction bases unmatched: 16. Germline CDR1 reads SGHNT; CDR2 reads YYREEE (reference sequence). CDR3 DNA: TGTGCCAGCAGCCCCGGCCCCGGCGGGAGTCGGGGCAATGAGCAGTTCTTC. Encoded protein: CASSPGPGGSRGNEQFF.

Remarks on this clone: This sample also contains other DNA sequences that code for the same CDR3. The genes are TRBV10-3 and TRBJ1-1; D is undetermined. This CDR3 has 11 amino acids. Germline V gene sequence: CDR1 ENHRY, CDR2 SYGVKD. Trimming removed 2 bases from V and 4 bases from J, with 2 bases in between. CDR3 loop: CAISEGTEAFF. The DNA for the CDR3 is TGTGCCATCAGTGAGGGCACTGAAGCTTTCTTT.

V is TRBV19 and J is TRBJ2-7, with 9 bases aligning to TRBD1. Germline loops: CDR1 LNHDA, CDR2 SQIVND (reference sequence). The trim removed 3 bases at V and 6 bases at J, leaving 12 bases unmatched. This CDR3 has 16 amino acids. The CDR3 protein is CASSIIPGQGRREQYF. In DNA form, the CDR3 reads TGTGCCAGTAGTATTATCCCCGGACAGGGGAGGCGCGAGCAGTACTTC.

The chain carries TRBV4-3 and TRBJ1-3, with TRBD1 matching 7 bases. The CDR3 sequence is 15 residues long. V was clipped by 4 bases and J by 4 bases; unmatched bases: 7. CDR1 LGHNA and CDR2 YSLEER come from the germline V gene. Written as DNA, the CDR3 is TGCGCCAGCAGCCCAGTCCCGGGACAGGGAAACACCATATATTTT. Protein sequence: CASSPVPGQGNTIYF.

The chain joins TRBV29-1 to TRBJ2-1, with D tentatively TRBD1 (6 bases). The V end lost 7 bases, the J end lost 0 bases, and 22 bases lay between the germline ends. Germline CDR1 reads SQVTM; CDR2 reads ANQGSEA. The length of the CDR3 is 17 residues. The CDR3 bases are TGCAGCGATTTACCCCCCTCAGGGGCAAGCTCCTACAATGAGCAGTTCTTC. Translation gives CSDLPPSGASSYNEQFF.

V usage is TRBV28 and J usage is TRBJ2-5; D might be TRBD2 (6 bases). CDR3 size: 17 residues. V lost 8 bases to trimming and J lost 5 bases, with 27 bases between them. Germline V lookup: CDR1 MDHEN, CDR2 SYDVKM. This CDR3 is CASQNPGLPRARETQYF. CDR3 bases: TGTGCCAGCCAAAATCCGGGACTCCCGAGGGCGAGGGAGACCCAGTACTTC.

V and J are TRBV11-2 and TRBJ1-5, with D possibly TRBD1 on 5 matching bases. Germline V lookup: CDR1 SGHAT, CDR2 FQNNGV. Trimming cost V 2 bases and J 7 bases, with 12 bases left between them. The CDR3 sequence is 14 residues long. The DNA of the CDR3 is TGTGCCAGCAGCTTAAGGCAGGGAGGGCAGCCCCAGCATTTT. Translation gives CASSLRQGGQPQHF. Full variable domain (missing parts from reference TRBV11-2 and TRBJ1-5): EAGVAQSPRYKIIEKRQSVAFWCNPISGHATLYWYQQILGQGPKLLIQFQNNGVVDDSQLPKDRFSAERLKGVDSTLKIQPAKLEDSAVYLCASSLRQGGQPQHFGDGTRLSIL.

CDR3 bases: TGTGCCAGCAGTTTAGGGACGTTAGGCTCCTACGAGCAGTACTTC. Translating it yields CASSLGTLGSYEQYF. The gene calls are TRBV28 and TRBJ2-7; possibly TRBD1 or TRBD2 for D (5 bases each). V shed 2 bases and J shed 0 bases, with 11 bases lying between them. CDR1 MDHEN and CDR2 SYDVKM come from the germline V gene. There are 15 residues in the CDR3.

The rearrangement joins TRBV28 to TRBJ2-6, with 10 bases lining up with TRBD1. The CDR3 is 19 amino acids. Unmatched junction bases numbered 9, after V lost 1 base and J lost 3 bases. Germline values: CDR1 MDHEN, CDR2 SYDVKM. The CDR3 DNA is TGTGCCAGCAGTTTATATCCGGGACAGGGGACCCTTGGGGCCAACGTCCTGACTTTC. It encodes CASSLYPGQGTLGANVLTF.

The chain carries TRBV28 and TRBJ2-6; D is ambiguous. This CDR3 has 14 residues. From germline, CDR1 is MDHEN and CDR2 SYDVKM. V lost 7 bases to trimming and J lost 0 bases, with 7 bases between them. The CDR3 spells CASTANSGANVLTF. CDR3 DNA sequence: TGTGCCAGCACCGCCAACTCTGGGGCCAACGTCCTGACTTTC.

The CDR3 region is CASSENLYGAPIFYEQYF. CDR3 nucleotides: TGTGCCAGCAGTGAAAATTTGTACGGAGCCCCCATTTTTTACGAGCAGTACTTC. The chain has TRBV2 and TRBJ2-7, with D unresolved. V was shortened by 2 bases and J by 4 bases, with 24 bases between the two germline ends. Per germline, CDR1 SNHLY and CDR2 FYNNEI. The CDR3 is made up of 18 amino acids.